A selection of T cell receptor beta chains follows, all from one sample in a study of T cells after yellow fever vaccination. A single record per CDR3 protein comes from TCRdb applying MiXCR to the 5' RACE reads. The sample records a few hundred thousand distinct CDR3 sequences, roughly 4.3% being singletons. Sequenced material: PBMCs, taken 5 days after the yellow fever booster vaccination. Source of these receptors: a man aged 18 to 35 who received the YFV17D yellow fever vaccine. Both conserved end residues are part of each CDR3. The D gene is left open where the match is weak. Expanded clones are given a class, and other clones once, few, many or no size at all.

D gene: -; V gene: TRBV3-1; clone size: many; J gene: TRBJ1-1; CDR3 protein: CASSQGRNTEAFF; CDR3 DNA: TGTGCCAGCAGCCAAGGCAGGAACACTGAAGCTTTCTTT
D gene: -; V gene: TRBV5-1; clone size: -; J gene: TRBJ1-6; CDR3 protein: CASSLTLFQIGRNSPLHF; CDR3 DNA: TGCGCCAGCAGCTTGACCCTCTTCCAGATCGGGCGAAATTCACCCCTCCACTTT
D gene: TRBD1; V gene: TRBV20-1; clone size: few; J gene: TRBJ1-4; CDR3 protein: CSASTRTGKIGKLFF; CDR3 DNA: TGCAGTGCTAGTACCCGGACAGGGAAAATCGGCAAACTGTTTTTT
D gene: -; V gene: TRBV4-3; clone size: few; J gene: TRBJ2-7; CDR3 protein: CASSQTLGRDGEQYF; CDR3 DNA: TGCGCCAGCAGCCAGACTCTAGGACGGGACGGGGAGCAGTACTTC
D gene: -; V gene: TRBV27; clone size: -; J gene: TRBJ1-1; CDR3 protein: CASSLEGQNTEAFF; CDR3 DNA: TGTGCCAGCAGTTTAGAGGGGCAAAACACTGAAGCTTTCTTT
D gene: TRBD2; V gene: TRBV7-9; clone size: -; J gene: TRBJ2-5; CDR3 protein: CASTLLGRGGRHQETQYF; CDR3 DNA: TGTGCCAGCACCTTACTTGGTCGGGGCGGGAGGCACCAAGAGACCCAGTACTTC
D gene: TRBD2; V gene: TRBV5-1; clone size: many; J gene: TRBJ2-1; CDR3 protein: CASSSPPGTSGVVSYNEQFF; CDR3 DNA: TGCGCCAGCAGCTCTCCCCCCGGGACTAGCGGGGTTGTCTCCTACAATGAGCAGTTCTTC
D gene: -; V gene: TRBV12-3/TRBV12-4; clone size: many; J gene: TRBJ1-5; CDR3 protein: CASSLDRSNQPQHF; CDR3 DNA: TGTGCCAGCAGTCTTGACCGGAGCAATCAGCCCCAGCATTTT
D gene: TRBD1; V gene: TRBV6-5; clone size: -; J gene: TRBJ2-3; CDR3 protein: CASNPTGGADGNTQYF; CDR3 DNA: TGTGCCAGCAATCCGACAGGGGGCGCGGATGGCAATACGCAGTATTTT
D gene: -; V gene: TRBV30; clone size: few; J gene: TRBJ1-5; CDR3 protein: CAWARDNQPQHF; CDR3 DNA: TGTGCCTGGGCCAGAGACAATCAGCCCCAGCATTTT
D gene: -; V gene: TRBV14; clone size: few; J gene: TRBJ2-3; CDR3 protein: CASSQDGYATQYF; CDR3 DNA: TGTGCCAGCAGCCAAGATGGCTATGCCACGCAGTATTTT
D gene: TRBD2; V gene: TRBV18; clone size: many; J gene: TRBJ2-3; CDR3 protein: CASSPAGGTTDTQYF; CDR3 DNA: TGTGCCAGCTCACCAGCGGGGGGAACCACAGATACGCAGTATTTT
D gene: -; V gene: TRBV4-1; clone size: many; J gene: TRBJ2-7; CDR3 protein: CASSQAGSYEQYF; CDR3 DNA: TGCGCCAGCAGCCAAGCAGGGTCCTACGAGCAGTACTTC
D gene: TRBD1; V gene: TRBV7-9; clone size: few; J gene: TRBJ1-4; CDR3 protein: CASSPFGQGAPNEKLFF; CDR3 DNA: TGTGCCAGCAGCCCCTTCGGACAGGGGGCCCCTAATGAAAAACTGTTTTTT
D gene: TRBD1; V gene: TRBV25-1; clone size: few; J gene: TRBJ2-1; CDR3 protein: CATVETGGMDEQFF; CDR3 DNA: TGTGCCACCGTGGAGACAGGGGGCATGGATGAGCAGTTCTTC
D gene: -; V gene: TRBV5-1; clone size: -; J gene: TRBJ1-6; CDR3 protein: CASSLGQRNSPLHF; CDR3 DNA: TGCGCCAGCAGCTTGGGACAGCGCAATTCACCCCTCCACTTT
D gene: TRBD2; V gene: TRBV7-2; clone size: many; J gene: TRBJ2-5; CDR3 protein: CASSLTSGQETQYF; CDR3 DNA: TGTGCCAGCAGCTTAACTAGCGGCCAAGAGACCCAGTACTTC
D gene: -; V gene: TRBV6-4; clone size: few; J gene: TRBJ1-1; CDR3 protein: CASSDSGATVTENTEAFF; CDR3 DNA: TGTGCCAGCAGTGACTCCGGCGCGACAGTCACAGAGAACACTGAAGCTTTCTTT
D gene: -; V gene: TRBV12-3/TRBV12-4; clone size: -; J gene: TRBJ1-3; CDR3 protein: CASQPVFRSGNTIYF; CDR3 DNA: TGTGCCAGTCAGCCCGTTTTTCGCTCTGGAAACACCATATATTTT
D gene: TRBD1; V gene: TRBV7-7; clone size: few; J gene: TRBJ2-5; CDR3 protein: CASSRTGGPETQYF; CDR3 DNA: TGTGCCAGCAGCCGGACAGGGGGCCCAGAGACCCAGTACTTC
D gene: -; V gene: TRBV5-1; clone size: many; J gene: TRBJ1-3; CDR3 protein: CASINGGLDPGNTIYF; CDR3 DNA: TGCGCCAGCATTAACGGGGGGCTCGACCCTGGAAACACCATATATTTT
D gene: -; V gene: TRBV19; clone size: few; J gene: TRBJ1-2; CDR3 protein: CASSPWGGVLDGYTF; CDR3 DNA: TGTGCCAGTAGCCCGTGGGGGGGCGTTCTTGATGGCTACACCTTC
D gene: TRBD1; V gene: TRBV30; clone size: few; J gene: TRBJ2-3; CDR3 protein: CAQQQGAFGDTQYF; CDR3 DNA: TGTGCCCAACAACAGGGGGCTTTTGGAGATACGCAGTATTTT
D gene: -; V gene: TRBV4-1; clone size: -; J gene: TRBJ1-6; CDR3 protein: CASSQGLDGYNSPLHF; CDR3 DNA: TGCGCCAGCAGCCAGGGGTTGGACGGTTATAATTCACCCCTCCACTTT
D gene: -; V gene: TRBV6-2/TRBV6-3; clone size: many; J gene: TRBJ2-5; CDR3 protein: CASSGTEETQYF; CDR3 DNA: TGTGCCAGCAGTGGGACGGAAGAGACCCAGTACTTC
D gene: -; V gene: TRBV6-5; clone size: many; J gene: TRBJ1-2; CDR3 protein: CASSRNPVGGGYTF; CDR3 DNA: TGTGCCAGCAGCCGCAATCCTGTGGGGGGGGGCTACACCTTC
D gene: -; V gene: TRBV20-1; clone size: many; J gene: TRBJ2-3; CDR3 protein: CSAAMAGSTDTQYF; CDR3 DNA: TGCAGTGCGGCAATGGCAGGTAGCACAGATACGCAGTATTTT
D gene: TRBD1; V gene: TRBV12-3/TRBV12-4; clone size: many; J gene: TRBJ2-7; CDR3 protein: CASPLGAGTGGPQYF; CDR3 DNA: TGTGCCAGCCCCTTGGGGGCCGGGACAGGGGGTCCGCAGTACTTC
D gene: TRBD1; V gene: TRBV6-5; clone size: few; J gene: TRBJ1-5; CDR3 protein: CASSPLHRGHQPQHF; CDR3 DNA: TGTGCCAGCAGTCCCCTTCACAGGGGACATCAGCCCCAGCATTTT
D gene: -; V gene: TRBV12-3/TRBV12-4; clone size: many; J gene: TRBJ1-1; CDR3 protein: CASSLLQGNTEAFF; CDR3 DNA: TGTGCCAGCAGTTTACTTCAGGGGAACACTGAAGCTTTCTTT
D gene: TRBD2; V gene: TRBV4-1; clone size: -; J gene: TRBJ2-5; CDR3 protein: CASSPHSGGETQYF; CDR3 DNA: TGCGCCAGCAGCCCGCACAGCGGGGGAGAGACCCAGTACTTC
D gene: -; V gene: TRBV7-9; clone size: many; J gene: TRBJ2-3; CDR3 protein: CASSWVGQNTDTQYF; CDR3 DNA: TGTGCCAGCAGCTGGGTCGGACAAAACACAGATACGCAGTATTTT
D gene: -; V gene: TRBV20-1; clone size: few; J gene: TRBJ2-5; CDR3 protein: CSARDPAGAGETQYF; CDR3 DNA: TGCAGTGCTAGAGATCCGGCGGGGGCGGGGGAGACCCAGTACTTC
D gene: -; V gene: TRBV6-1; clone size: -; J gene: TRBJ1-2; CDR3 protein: CASSEGWGRENGYTF; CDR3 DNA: TGTGCCAGCAGTGAAGGCTGGGGGCGGGAGAATGGCTACACCTTC
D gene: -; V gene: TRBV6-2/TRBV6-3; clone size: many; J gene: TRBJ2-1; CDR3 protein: CASSYRETGYNEQFF; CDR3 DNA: TGTGCCAGCAGTTACCGAGAGACTGGTTACAATGAGCAGTTCTTC
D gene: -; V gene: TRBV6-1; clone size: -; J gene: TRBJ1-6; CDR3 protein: CASYEGGSPLHF; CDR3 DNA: TGTGCCAGCTACGAGGGGGGCTCACCCCTCCACTTT
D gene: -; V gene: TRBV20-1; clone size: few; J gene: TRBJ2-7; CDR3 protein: CSAFSPGTHYEQYF; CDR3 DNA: TGCAGTGCCTTCTCGCCAGGGACTCACTACGAGCAGTACTTC
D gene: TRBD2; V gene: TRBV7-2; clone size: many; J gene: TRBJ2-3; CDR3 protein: CASSLELAGATDTQYF; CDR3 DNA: TGTGCCAGCAGCTTAGAACTAGCGGGGGCCACAGATACGCAGTATTTT
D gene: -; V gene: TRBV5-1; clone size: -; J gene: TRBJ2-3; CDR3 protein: CASSVLRGATDTQYF; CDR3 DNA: TGCGCCAGCAGCGTGCTTCGGGGGGCGACAGATACGCAGTATTTT
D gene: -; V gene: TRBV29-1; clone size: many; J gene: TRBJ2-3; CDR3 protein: CSVEVAGDTQYF; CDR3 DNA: TGCAGCGTTGAAGTTGCCGGGGATACGCAGTATTTT
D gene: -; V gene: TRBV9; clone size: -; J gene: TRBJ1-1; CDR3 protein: CASSTGTDFNTEAFF; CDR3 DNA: TGTGCCAGCAGCACCGGGACCGATTTCAACACTGAAGCTTTCTTT
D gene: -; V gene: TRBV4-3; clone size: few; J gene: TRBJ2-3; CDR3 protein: CASSQEQDLSTDTQYF; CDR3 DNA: TGCGCCAGCAGCCAAGAACAGGACCTTAGCACAGATACGCAGTATTTT
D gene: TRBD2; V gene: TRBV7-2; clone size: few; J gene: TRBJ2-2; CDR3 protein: CASSTSRGGVTGELFF; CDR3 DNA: TGTGCCAGCAGCACCTCTCGCGGGGGAGTTACCGGGGAGCTGTTTTTT
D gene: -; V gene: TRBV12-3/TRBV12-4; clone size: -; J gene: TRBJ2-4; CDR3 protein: CASSPLILAKNIQYF; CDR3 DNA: TGTGCCAGCAGCCCCTTGATTCTAGCCAAAAACATTCAGTACTTC
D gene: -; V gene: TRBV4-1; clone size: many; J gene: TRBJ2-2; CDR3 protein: CASSRSPARSEGTGELFF; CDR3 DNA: TGCGCCAGCAGCCGTTCACCGGCCAGGAGCGAAGGCACCGGGGAGCTGTTTTTT
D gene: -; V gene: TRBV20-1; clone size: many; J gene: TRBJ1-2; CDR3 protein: CSARVPGASYGYTF; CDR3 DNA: TGCAGTGCTAGAGTCCCAGGGGCCTCCTATGGCTACACCTTC
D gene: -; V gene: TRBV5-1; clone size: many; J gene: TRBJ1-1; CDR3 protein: CASSAAPNTEAFF; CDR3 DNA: TGCGCCAGCAGCGCCGCCCCCAACACTGAAGCTTTCTTT
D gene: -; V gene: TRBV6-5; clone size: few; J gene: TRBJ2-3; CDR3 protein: CASNVPGTDTQYF; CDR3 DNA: TGTGCCAGCAACGTTCCTGGCACAGATACGCAGTATTTT
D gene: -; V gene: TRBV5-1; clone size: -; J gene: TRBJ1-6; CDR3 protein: CASSPGLKHYNSPLHF; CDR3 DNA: TGCGCCAGCAGCCCCGGACTCAAGCACTATAATTCACCCCTCCACTTT
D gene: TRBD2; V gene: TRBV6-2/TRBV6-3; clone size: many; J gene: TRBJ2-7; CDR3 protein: CASSYSTSGGYEQYF; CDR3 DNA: TGTGCCAGCAGTTACTCGACTAGCGGGGGCTACGAGCAGTACTTC
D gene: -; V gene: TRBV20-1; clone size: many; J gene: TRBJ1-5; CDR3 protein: CSAITQGNQPQHF; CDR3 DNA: TGCAGTGCTATCACCCAGGGGAATCAGCCCCAGCATTTT
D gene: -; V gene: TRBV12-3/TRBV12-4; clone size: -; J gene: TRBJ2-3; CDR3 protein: CASSLLNTQYF; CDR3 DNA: TGTGCCAGCAGTTTACTAAATACGCAGTATTTT
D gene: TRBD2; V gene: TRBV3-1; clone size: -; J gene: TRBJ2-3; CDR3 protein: CASSPGAGGGKDTQYF; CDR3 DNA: TGTGCCAGCAGCCCGGGGGCCGGGGGGGGTAAAGATACGCAGTATTTT
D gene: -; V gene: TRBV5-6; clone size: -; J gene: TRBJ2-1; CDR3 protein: CASSLVVGQDEQFF; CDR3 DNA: TGTGCCAGCAGCTTGGTGGTAGGGCAGGATGAGCAGTTCTTC
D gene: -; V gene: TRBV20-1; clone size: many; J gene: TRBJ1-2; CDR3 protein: CSASSWAAEVPNYGYTF; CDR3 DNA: TGCAGTGCTAGCTCTTGGGCGGCCGAAGTGCCTAACTATGGCTACACCTTC
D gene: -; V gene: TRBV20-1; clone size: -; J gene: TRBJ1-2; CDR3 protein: CSARPKTGGDYYGYTF; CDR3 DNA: TGCAGTGCTAGACCCAAGACTGGGGGAGATTACTATGGCTACACCTTC